These 17 T cell receptor beta chains share one sample of origin, sequenced in a study of Ad26.COV2.S vaccination and SARS-CoV-2 variants (dated by TCRdb to the early 2020s). Reading the label with the study, this specimen's treatment or condition is: around 19 received Ad26.COV2.S at low or high dose, single or two shots; a few received placebo; per-sample allocation not given. Repertoires of vaccine and placebo recipients were sequenced from samples taken on day 63 after the first injection. Library preparation was by the immunoSEQ multiplex PCR assay. TCRdb re-hosts the immuneACCESS table, in-frame sequences only. Its copies lack some clones; in the studies checked, an unresolved V gene accounts for under half of them, and the cause for the rest is not known. This sample has roughly 510,000 clones in its table, and about 83% of those were observed once. About 13% of the sample comes from the top ten.

This specimen was peripheral blood, taken in a trial of Ad26.COV2.S vaccine versus placebo. The receptors here all came from a person aged 18-65 years who received the Ad26.COV2.S COVID-19 vaccine or a placebo.

This rearrangement joins TRBV28 to TRBJ2-7; D perhaps matches TRBD1 (5 bases). The CDR3 totals 14 residues. The V end was cut by 2 bases, the J end by 0 bases, with 8 bases between. Germline V CDR1 and CDR2: MDHEN, SYDVKM. The CDR3 DNA follows: TGTGCCAGCAGTTTACCAGGGTTCTCCTACGAGCAGTACTTC. It specifies CASSLPGFSYEQYF.

CDR3 DNA sequence: TGTGCCAGCAGCTTAGGAGCGGGAATAGCCAAAAACATTCAGTACTTC. Its translation is CASSLGAGIAKNIQYF. This chain links TRBV7-2 with TRBJ2-4; 7 bases map to TRBD2. Germline CDR1 and CDR2: SGHTA and FQGNSA. The CDR3 sequence is 16 residues long. The trim removed 1 base at V and 0 bases at J, leaving 3 bases unmatched.

The count of this clone is one. This chain joins TRBV6-6 and TRBJ1-1; no clear D. The germline V gene encodes CDR1 MNHNY and CDR2 SVGAGI (reference sequence). The V end was cut by 4 bases, the J end by 1 base, with 7 bases between. This CDR3 is 13 amino acids long. In DNA, the CDR3 is TGTGCCAGCAGTTTCCTACCGAACACTGAAGCTTTCTTT. Translating gives CASSFLPNTEAFF.

This chain joins TRBV14 and TRBJ1-2, with TRBD1 as a possible D gene (5 bases). With 3 bases removed from V and 7 bases from J, the gap between germline ends came to 6 bases. The CDR3 totals 11 residues. CDR1 is SGHDN and CDR2 is FVKESK in the germline V gene. DNA of the CDR3: TGTGCCAGCAGCCAGGGGGGTGGCTACACCTTC. Protein: CASSQGGGYTF.

The CDR3 region has the DNA TGCGCCAGCAGCCCACAATCAACAGGGACCTCCTACGAGCAGTACTTC. It codes for CASSPQSTGTSYEQYF. The chain links TRBV5-1 to TRBJ2-7; tentatively, D is TRBD1 (6 bases). The CDR3 runs 16 residues. Deletions cut 4 bases from V and 0 bases from J, with 17 bases between. Germline CDR1 reads SGHRS; CDR2 reads YFSETQ.

J is TRBJ1-1 and V is TRBV30, with D unresolved. Trimming shortened V by 4 bases and J by 3 bases, and 18 bases separated the two germline ends. The CDR3 has 15 residues. Germline V gene data show CDR1 as GTSNPN and CDR2 as SVGIG (reference sequence). This CDR3 reads CAWNRYPALYTEAFF. The CDR3 DNA reads as TGTGCCTGGAATAGGTATCCGGCCCTTTACACTGAAGCTTTCTTT. Filled out from reference TRBV30 and TRBJ1-1, the complete variable domain reads SQTIHQWPATLVQPVGSPLSLECTVEGTSNPNLYWYRQAAGRGLQLLFYSVGIGQISSEVPQNLSASRPQDRQFILSSKKLLLSDSGFYLCAWNRYPALYTEAFFGQGTRLTVV.

This clone has just a few counts. The chain couples TRBV5-1 to TRBJ2-1; D remains unclear. Trimming cost V 0 bases and J 8 bases, with 15 bases left between them. CDR1 and CDR2 from the germline V gene are SGHRS and YFSETQ. This CDR3 is built from 15 residues. The CDR3 bases are TGCGCCAGCAGCTTGGTACATACCTTTACGGATGAGCAGTTCTTC. Its protein is CASSLVHTFTDEQFF.

The chain combines TRBV7-3 with TRBJ2-3; 14 bases are a match to TRBD2. CDR1 and CDR2 from the germline V gene are SGHTA and FQGTGA. Germline trimming cut 2 bases from V and 3 bases from J; bases unmatched to any gene: 4. The CDR3 runs to 17 residues. The CDR3 here is CASSLAGTSGSTDTQYF. CDR3 sequence (DNA): TGTGCCAGCAGCTTAGCCGGGACTAGCGGGAGTACAGATACGCAGTATTTT.

The rearrangement uses TRBV5-6 and TRBJ2-3; TRBD1 might be the D (6 bases). Deletions cut 2 bases from V and 1 base from J, with 17 bases between. CDR1 is SGHDT and CDR2 is YYEEEE in the germline V gene. CDR3 length equals 17 residues. CDR3 in amino acids: CASSFSGQRLGTDTQYF. DNA for the CDR3: TGTGCCAGCAGCTTCTCTGGACAGCGCCTTGGCACAGATACGCAGTATTTT. Full variable domain (rest looked up from reference TRBV5-6 and TRBJ2-3): DAGVTQSPTHLIKTRGQQVTLRCSPKSGHDTVSWYQQALGQGPQFIFQYYEEEERQRGNFPDRFSGHQFPNYSSELNVNALLLGDSALYLCASSFSGQRLGTDTQYFGPGTRLTVL.

V gene TRBV7-3 combines with J gene TRBJ2-3; no firm D call. The ends were cut back, 4 bases at V and 4 bases at J, with 6 bases in the middle. The CDR3 consists of 12 residues. Per germline, CDR1 SGHTA and CDR2 FQGTGA. This CDR3 is CASSSRADTQYF. The DNA of the CDR3 is TGTGCCAGCAGCTCAAGGGCAGATACGCAGTATTTT. Looking up the rest from reference TRBV7-3 and TRBJ2-3 gives the full variable domain: GAGVSQTPSNKVTEKGKYVELRCDPISGHTALYWYRQSLGQGPEFLIYFQGTGAADDSGLPNDRFFAVRPEGSVSTLKIQRTERGDSAVYLCASSSRADTQYFGPGTRLTVL.

The gene calls are TRBV18 and TRBJ1-2; TRBD1 might be the D (6 bases). The CDR3 has 13 amino acids. Germline CDR1 and CDR2: KGHSH and LQKENI. Trimming shortened V by 2 bases and J by 8 bases, and 12 bases separated the two germline ends. For the CDR3, the DNA is TGTGCCAGCTCACCAGGGGGCGCGCAGGGCTACACCTTC. Its protein is CASSPGGAQGYTF.

This clone was seen just once. V and J are TRBV7-2 and TRBJ1-5; D gene unclear. Per germline, CDR1 SGHTA and CDR2 FQGNSA. Trimming cost V 4 bases and J 0 bases, with 7 bases left between them. The CDR3 is made up of 14 amino acids. The CDR3 DNA sequence: TGTGCCAGCAGCTCGGCACATAGCAATCAGCCCCAGCATTTT. Protein product: CASSSAHSNQPQHF. The variable domain in full, with the rest retrieved from reference TRBV7-2 and TRBJ1-5, is GAGVSQSPSNKVTEKGKDVELRCDPISGHTALYWYRQSLGQGLEFLIYFQGNSAPDKSGLPSDRFSAERTGGSVSTLTIQRTQQEDSAVYLCASSSAHSNQPQHFGDGTRLSIL.

Only one count was recorded for this clone. The chain joins TRBV10-3 to TRBJ2-7; TRBD1 might be the D (6 bases). Germline V lookup: CDR1 ENHRY, CDR2 SYGVKD. V lost 5 bases and J 7 bases, leaving 15 bases between the germline ends. This CDR3 region has 13 residues. The CDR3 nucleotides are TGTGCCATCAGTAATGAAGGGGGTTCGGAGCAGTACTTC. This encodes CAISNEGGSEQYF.

The rearrangement links TRBV6-5 to TRBJ2-1; TRBD2 matches at 7 bases. CDR3 length: 13 residues. J was trimmed by 3 bases and V by 6 bases; bases with no gene match: 2. CDR1 is MNHEY, CDR2 SVGAGI, per germline. The CDR3 DNA is TGTGCCAGCAGGCGGGAGAACTACAATGAGCAGTTCTTC. Translated: CASRRENYNEQFF.

The CDR3 sequence: CASSLSGGGANVLTF. CDR3 DNA sequence: TGTGCCAGCAGTTTGTCGGGAGGAGGGGCCAACGTCCTGACTTTC. V is TRBV7-3 and J is TRBJ2-6; 7 nucleotides line up with TRBD2. V lost 6 bases to trimming and J lost 4 bases; unmatched junction nucleotides: 6. This CDR3 region has 15 residues. From germline, CDR1 is SGHTA and CDR2 FQGTGA.

This chain connects TRBV4-3 to TRBJ2-7; D is unresolved. CDR3 length: 15 amino acids. V was cut by 0 bases and J by 1 base, with 10 bases left in between. The germline gives CDR1 LGHNA, CDR2 YSLEER. DNA for the CDR3: TGCGCCAGCAGCCAAGAATCGGCGTGGTCCTACGAGCAGTACTTC. Amino acids: CASSQESAWSYEQYF.

The rearrangement joins TRBV28 to TRBJ2-1, with D possibly being TRBD1 (6 bases). V was cut by 2 bases and J by 13 bases, with 15 bases left in between. Germline lookup yields CDR1 MDHEN and CDR2 SYDVKM. This CDR3 spans 13 amino acids. CDR3 amino acids: CASSLGGGPLQFF. CDR3 nucleotide sequence: TGTGCCAGCAGTTTAGGTGGGGGCCCGCTTCAGTTCTTC.